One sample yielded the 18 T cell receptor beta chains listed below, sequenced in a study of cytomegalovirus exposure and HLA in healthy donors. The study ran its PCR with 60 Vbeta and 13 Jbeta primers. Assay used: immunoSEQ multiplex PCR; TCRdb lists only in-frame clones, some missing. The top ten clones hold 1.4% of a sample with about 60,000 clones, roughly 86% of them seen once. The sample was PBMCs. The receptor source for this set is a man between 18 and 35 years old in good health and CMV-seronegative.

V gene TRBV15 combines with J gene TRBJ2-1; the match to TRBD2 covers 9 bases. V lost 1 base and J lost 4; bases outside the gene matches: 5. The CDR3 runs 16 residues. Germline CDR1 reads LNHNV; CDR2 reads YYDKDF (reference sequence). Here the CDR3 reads CATSRAAGGIYNEQFF. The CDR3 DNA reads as TGTGCCACCAGCAGAGCCGCGGGGGGGATATACAATGAGCAGTTCTTC.

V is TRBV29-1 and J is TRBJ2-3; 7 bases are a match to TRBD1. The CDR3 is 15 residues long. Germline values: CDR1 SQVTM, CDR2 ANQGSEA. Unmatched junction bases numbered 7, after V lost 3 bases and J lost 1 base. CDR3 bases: TGCAGCGTTGACCTCCAAGGGACAGGCACAGATACGCAGTATTTT. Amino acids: CSVDLQGTGTDTQYF.

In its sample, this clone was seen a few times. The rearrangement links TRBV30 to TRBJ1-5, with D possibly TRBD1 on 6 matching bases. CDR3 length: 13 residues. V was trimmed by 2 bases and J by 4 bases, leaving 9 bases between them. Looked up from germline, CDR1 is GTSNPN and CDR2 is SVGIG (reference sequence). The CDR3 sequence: CAWSTQGNQPQHF. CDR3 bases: TGTGCCTGGAGTACCCAGGGGAATCAGCCCCAGCATTTT. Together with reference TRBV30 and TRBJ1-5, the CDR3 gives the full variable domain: SQTIHQWPATLVQPVGSPLSLECTVEGTSNPNLYWYRQAAGRGLQLLFYSVGIGQISSEVPQNLSASRPQDRQFILSSKKLLLSDSGFYLCAWSTQGNQPQHFGDGTRLSIL.

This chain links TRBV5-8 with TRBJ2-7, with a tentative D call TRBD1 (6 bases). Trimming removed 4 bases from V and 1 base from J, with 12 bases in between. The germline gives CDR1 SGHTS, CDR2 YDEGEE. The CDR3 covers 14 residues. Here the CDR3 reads CASSQYRESYEQYF. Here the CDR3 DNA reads TGTGCCAGCAGCCAATACAGGGAGTCCTACGAGCAGTACTTC.

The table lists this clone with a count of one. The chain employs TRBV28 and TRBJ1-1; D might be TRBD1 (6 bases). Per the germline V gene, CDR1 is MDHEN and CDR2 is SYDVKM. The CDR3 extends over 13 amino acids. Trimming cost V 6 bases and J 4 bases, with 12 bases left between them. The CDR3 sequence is CASRLGGGTEAFF. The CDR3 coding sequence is TGTGCCAGCAGACTAGGGGGTGGCACTGAAGCTTTCTTT.

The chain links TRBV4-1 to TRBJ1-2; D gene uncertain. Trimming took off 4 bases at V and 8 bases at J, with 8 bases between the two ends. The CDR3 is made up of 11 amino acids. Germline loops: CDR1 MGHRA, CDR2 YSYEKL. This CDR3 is CASSPGWGYTF. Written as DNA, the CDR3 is TGCGCCAGCAGCCCAGGATGGGGCTACACCTTC.

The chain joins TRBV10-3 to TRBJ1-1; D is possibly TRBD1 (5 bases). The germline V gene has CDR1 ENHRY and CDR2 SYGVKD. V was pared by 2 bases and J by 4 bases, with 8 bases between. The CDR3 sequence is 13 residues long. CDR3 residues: CAISELGGTEAFF. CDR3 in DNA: TGTGCCATCAGTGAGCTGGGGGGCACTGAAGCTTTCTTT.

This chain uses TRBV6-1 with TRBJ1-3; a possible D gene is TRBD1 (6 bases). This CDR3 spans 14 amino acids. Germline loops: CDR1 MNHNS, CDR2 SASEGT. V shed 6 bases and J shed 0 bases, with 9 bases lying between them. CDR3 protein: CASRDSTSGNTIYF. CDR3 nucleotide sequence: TGTGCCAGCAGGGACAGCACCTCTGGAAACACCATATATTTT.

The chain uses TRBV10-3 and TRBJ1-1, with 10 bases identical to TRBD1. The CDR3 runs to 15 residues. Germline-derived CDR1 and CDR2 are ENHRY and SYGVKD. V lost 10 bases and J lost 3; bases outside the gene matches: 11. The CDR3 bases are TGTGCCACCATGAAGTCCGGGACAGGGGACACTGAAGCTTTCTTT. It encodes CATMKSGTGDTEAFF.

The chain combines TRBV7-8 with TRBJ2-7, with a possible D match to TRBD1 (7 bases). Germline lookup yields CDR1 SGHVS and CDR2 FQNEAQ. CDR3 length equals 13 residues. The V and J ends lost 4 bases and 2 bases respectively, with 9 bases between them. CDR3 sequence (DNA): TGTGCCAGCAGCTCAGGGGGGACCTACGAGCAGTACTTC. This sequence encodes CASSSGGTYEQYF.

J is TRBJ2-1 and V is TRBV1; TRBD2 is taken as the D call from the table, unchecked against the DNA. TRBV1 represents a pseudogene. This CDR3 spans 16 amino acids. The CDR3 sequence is CTSSQIAGGPNNEQFF. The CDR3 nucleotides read TGCACCAGCAGCCAGATAGCGGGGGGGCCGAACAATGAGCAGTTCTTC.

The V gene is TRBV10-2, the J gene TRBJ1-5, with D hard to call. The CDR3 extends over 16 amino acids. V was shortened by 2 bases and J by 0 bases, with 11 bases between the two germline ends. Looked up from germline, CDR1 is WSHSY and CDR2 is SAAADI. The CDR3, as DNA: TGCGCCAGCAGTGAGCACCCGCCTAATAGCAATCAGCCCCAGCATTTT. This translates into CASSEHPPNSNQPQHF.

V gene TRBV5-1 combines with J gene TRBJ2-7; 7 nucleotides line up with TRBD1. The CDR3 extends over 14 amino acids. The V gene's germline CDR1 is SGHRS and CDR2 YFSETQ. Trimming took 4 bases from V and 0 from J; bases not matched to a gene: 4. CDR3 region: CASSPDRSSYEQYF. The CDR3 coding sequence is TGCGCCAGCAGCCCGGACAGGAGCTCCTACGAGCAGTACTTC.

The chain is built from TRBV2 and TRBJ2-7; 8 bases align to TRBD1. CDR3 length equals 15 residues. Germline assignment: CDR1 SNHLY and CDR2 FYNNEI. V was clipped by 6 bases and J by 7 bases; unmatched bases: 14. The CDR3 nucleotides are TGTGCCAGCAGCCTCCGGAAGGGCCAGGGGGCAGAGCAGTACTTC. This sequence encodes CASSLRKGQGAEQYF. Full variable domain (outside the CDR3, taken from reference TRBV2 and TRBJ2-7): EPEVTQTPSHQVTQMGQEVILRCVPISNHLYFYWYRQILGQKVEFLVSFYNNEISEKSEIFDDQFSVERPDGSNFTLKIRSTKLEDSAMYFCASSLRKGQGAEQYFGPGTRLTVT.

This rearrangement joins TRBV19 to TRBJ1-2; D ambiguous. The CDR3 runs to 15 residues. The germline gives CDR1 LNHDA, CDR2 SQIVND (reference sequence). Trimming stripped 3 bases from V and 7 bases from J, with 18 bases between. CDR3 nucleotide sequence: TGTGCCAGTAGTATCGCCACCTCGGGTCCTACTGGCTACACCTTC. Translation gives CASSIATSGPTGYTF.

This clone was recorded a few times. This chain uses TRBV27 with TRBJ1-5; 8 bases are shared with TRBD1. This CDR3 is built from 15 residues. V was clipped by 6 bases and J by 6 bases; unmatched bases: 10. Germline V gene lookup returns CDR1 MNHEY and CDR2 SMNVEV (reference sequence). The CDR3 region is CASSAGTGYTQPQHF. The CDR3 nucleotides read TGTGCCAGCAGCGCCGGGACAGGATATACTCAGCCCCAGCATTTT.

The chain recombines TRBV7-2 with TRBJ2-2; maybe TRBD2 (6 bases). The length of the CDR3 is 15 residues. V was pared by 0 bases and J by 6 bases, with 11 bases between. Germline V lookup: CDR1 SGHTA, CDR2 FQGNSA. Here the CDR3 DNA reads TGTGCCAGCAGCTTAGCGGGGGGAATTGCCGGGGAGCTGTTTTTT. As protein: CASSLAGGIAGELFF.

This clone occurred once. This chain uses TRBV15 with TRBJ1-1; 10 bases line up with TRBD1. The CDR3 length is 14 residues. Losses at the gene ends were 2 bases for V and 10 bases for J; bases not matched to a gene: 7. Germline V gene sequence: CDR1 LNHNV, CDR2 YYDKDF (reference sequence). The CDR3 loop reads CATSRSGTGDVAFF. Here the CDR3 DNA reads TGTGCCACCAGCAGAAGCGGGACAGGGGATGTAGCTTTCTTT.